These 2 T cell receptor beta chains came from one sample sequenced in a study of high-grade serous ovarian cancer treatment subgroups. The tumor samples were collected prior to definitive surgery or chemotherapy. Profiling relied on immunoSEQ multiplex PCR, and the TCRdb table lists in-frame clones only, not all of them. The data show 9,500 to 15,000 clones, about 88% seen once. Sample: tumor tissue. Receptors originate from a human donor with high-grade serous ovarian cancer.

The chain has TRBV5-8 and TRBJ1-2, with a weak D call TRBD1 (5 bases). This CDR3 has 17 residues. In germline, CDR1 is SGHTS, CDR2 YDEGEE. V lost 4 bases and J 8 bases, leaving 27 bases between the germline ends. The CDR3 loop is CASSRGDGEIVSAGYTF. CDR3 nucleotide sequence: TGTGCCAGCAGCCGCGGGGACGGAGAAATCGTATCCGCAGGCTACACCTTC.

This clone came up once. CDR3 protein: CAWTRLAGNTGELFF. CDR3 nucleotides: TGTGCCTGGACTCGACTAGCGGGTAACACCGGGGAGCTGTTTTTT. This sequence joins TRBV30 and TRBJ2-2, with 10 bases identical to TRBD2. CDR3 size: 15 residues. The J segment lost 2 bases and the V segment lost 4 bases, leaving 4 bases of the junction unmatched. Germline lookup yields CDR1 GTSNPN and CDR2 SVGIG (reference sequence).